Listed below are T cell receptor beta chains from one sample, sequenced in a study of post-analysis software for immune sequencing data. TCRdb reprocessed the PCR reads via MiXCR and lists one record per CDR3 protein. Of about 680,000 distinct CDR3 sequences in the sample, 55% to 60% were seen once. The sequencing input was blood. These receptors all stem from a girl aged 2 to 10 with multiple sclerosis. The CDR3 runs from the conserved cysteine through the conserved F or W. D genes are given only for firm matches. Only some rows state a clone size, as once, few, many or a class for expanded clones.

V gene,D gene,clone size,J gene,CDR3 DNA,CDR3 protein
TRBV15,TRBD2,few,TRBJ2-4,TGTGCCACCAGCAGAGCAGGACTAGAGAACATTCAGTACTTC,CATSRAGLENIQYF
TRBV12-3/TRBV12-4,NA,once,TRBJ2-4,TGTGCCAGCACCCTCGGGGGAACAAACATTCAGTACTTC,CASTLGGTNIQYF
TRBV9,NA,NA,TRBJ2-1,TGTGCCAGCAGCGTAGGCGTAACCTACAATGAGCAGTTCTTC,CASSVGVTYNEQFF
TRBV6-6,NA,few,TRBJ2-1,TGTGCCAGCATTTCCAGCTCCTACAATGAGCAGTTCTTC,CASISSSYNEQFF
TRBV5-1,TRBD2,NA,TRBJ2-7,TGCGCCAGCAGCTTGAGCGGGAGCGGTTTATACGAGCAGGACTTC,CASSLSGSGLYEQDF
TRBV5-5,NA,NA,TRBJ2-1,TGTGCCAGCAGCTGGGGGGACGGAAACGAGCAGTTCTTC,CASSWGDGNEQFF
TRBV7-9,NA,NA,TRBJ1-1,TGTGCCAGCAGCTTAGGGGGTATGGGCACTGAAGCTTTCTTT,CASSLGGMGTEAFF
TRBV2,NA,few,TRBJ2-3,TGTGCCAGCAGTGCAGCTGCAGATACGCAGTATTTT,CASSAAADTQYF
TRBV25-1,NA,NA,TRBJ2-5,TGTGCCAGCAGTGACCGGTCCAGGAGGGAAGAGACCCAGTACTTC,CASSDRSRREETQYF
TRBV12-3/TRBV12-4,TRBD1,few,TRBJ2-1,TGTGCCAGCAGTCCCCGGGACAGCAATGAGCAGTTCTTC,CASSPRDSNEQFF
TRBV20-1,NA,NA,TRBJ2-7,TGCAGTGCTAGAAGCACCGAGCCCTACGAGCAGTACTTC,CSARSTEPYEQYF
TRBV5-1,TRBD1,few,TRBJ2-5,TGCGCCAGCAGCTTTAAGGACAGGGGACGGGAGACCCAGTACTTC,CASSFKDRGRETQYF
TRBV7-2,TRBD2,NA,TRBJ2-1,TGTGCCAGCAGCTTACTAGCGGAAAAATACAATGAGCAGTTCTTC,CASSLLAEKYNEQFF
TRBV7-9,NA,NA,TRBJ2-1,TGTGCCAGCAGCTCCGCGGGAACCCTGGACCATGAGCAGTTCTTC,CASSSAGTLDHEQFF
TRBV29-1,NA,few,TRBJ2-1,TGCAGCGCTCGACTAGACTCCTACAATGAGCAGTTCTTC,CSARLDSYNEQFF
TRBV5-5,NA,few,TRBJ1-4,TGTGCCAGCAGCTTGGCCCAAATGAGGGAAAAACTGTTTTTT,CASSLAQMREKLFF
TRBV29-1,NA,NA,TRBJ2-7,TGCAGCGTTGAAGGGTACAGGGTTACCTACGAGCAGTACTTC,CSVEGYRVTYEQYF
TRBV20-1,TRBD1,few,TRBJ1-2,TGCAGCGGCTCGGTCCGTCAGGGGGGATACGGCTACACCTTC,CSGSVRQGGYGYTF
TRBV7-2,NA,NA,TRBJ2-5,TGTGCCAGCAGCTTAGACAGGACAAAAAAAGAGACCCAGTACTTC,CASSLDRTKKETQYF
TRBV2,TRBD1,NA,TRBJ2-1,TGTGCAGCAACGGGACAGGGGGCATATGAGCAGTTCTTC,CAATGQGAYEQFF
TRBV15,NA,NA,TRBJ2-4,TGTGCCACCAGCACCGTAGGGACGCGAGGAAACATTCAGTACTTC,CATSTVGTRGNIQYF
TRBV20-1,NA,NA,TRBJ2-5,TGCAGTGCCACGAGGGGTCGGGATTTCCAAGAGACCCAGTACTTC,CSATRGRDFQETQYF
TRBV7-2,NA,few,TRBJ2-7,TGTGCCAGCAGCTTGGACGGGAGCGCGTACGAGCAGTACTTC,CASSLDGSAYEQYF
TRBV12-3/TRBV12-4,NA,NA,TRBJ2-5,TGTGCCAGCAGTTTAGGTCTACAGGGATTCCAAGAGACCCAGTACTTC,CASSLGLQGFQETQYF
TRBV29-1,NA,NA,TRBJ1-5,TGCAGTGGGAGTTCGGGGGCCGGTCAGCCCCAGCATTTT,CSGSSGAGQPQHF
TRBV20-1,TRBD2,NA,TRBJ2-3,TGTAGTGCTAGAGCCTGGACTAGCGGGATTGGGGATACGCAGTATTTT,CSARAWTSGIGDTQYF
TRBV20-1,TRBD2,NA,TRBJ2-3,TGCAGTACTAGCGGGGGCACAGATACGCAGTATTTT,CSTSGGTDTQYF
TRBV11-2,NA,NA,TRBJ1-5,TGTGCCAGCAGCTTAAGGCACAGAACCGATCAGCCCCAGCATTTT,CASSLRHRTDQPQHF
TRBV12-3/TRBV12-4,NA,NA,TRBJ2-2,TGTGCCAGCAGTTTATTGGCAGGGTATACCGGGGAGCTGTTTTTT,CASSLLAGYTGELFF
TRBV20-1,TRBD2,NA,TRBJ2-7,TGCAGTGCCGCGGCGGGAGTTCGCAACAATGAGCAGTACTTC,CSAAAGVRNNEQYF
TRBV7-9,NA,NA,TRBJ2-7,TGTGCCAGCAGCTTAGTCGTACAGGGCTACGAGCAGTACTTC,CASSLVVQGYEQYF
TRBV9,NA,NA,TRBJ2-3,TGTGCCAGCAGCGTCGGGACCTCGGGCACAGATACGCAGTATTTT,CASSVGTSGTDTQYF
TRBV3-1,TRBD2,NA,TRBJ2-1,TGTGCCAGCAGCCGCGGGACTAGCGGGGGAAACAATGAGCAGTTCTTC,CASSRGTSGGNNEQFF